This TCR beta chain was retrieved from a study of glioma-infiltrating T cells after dendritic cell vaccination. Looking at the study overall: Samples are from glioblastoma patients in Phase I and II dendritic cell vaccine trials. Patients received three intradermal dendritic cell vaccine injections at biweekly intervals. Monocyte-derived dendritic cells, cultured approximately seven days with IL-4 and GM-CSF, were pulsed with autologous tumor lysate.

Libraries were prepared by immunoSEQ multiplex PCR; TCRdb keeps only in-frame clonotypes and omits some of them. The sample lists under 130,000 clones; roughly 76% were seen once. Germline assignment: CDR1 SGHNT and CDR2 YENEEA. The CDR3 consists of 15 residues. The trim removed 4 bases at V and 8 bases at J, leaving 9 bases unmatched. This TCR derives from a human donor with glioblastoma. The chain couples TRBV11-3 to TRBJ1-2, with 11 bases that match TRBD1. Material: blood, obtained before dendritic cell vaccination. The CDR3 region is CASSSRTGGRGGYTF. DNA of the CDR3: TGTGCCAGCAGCTCCAGGACAGGGGGCAGGGGCGGCTACACCTTC.